Following are 16 T cell receptor beta chains from one sample sequenced in a study of blood T cell repertoires in COVID-19. Data came from immunoSEQ multiplex PCR; TCRdb stores just in-frame clones and leaves some out. The sample records 60,000 to 75,000 clones, 72% being singletons. The sequenced sample was PBMCs or T cells enriched from blood (not recorded which). These receptor sequences come from a woman in her sixties or seventies who had been exposed to COVID-19.

In this sample, this clone turned up a few times. The rearrangement uses TRBV9 and TRBJ2-2, with unresolved D. The germline V gene encodes CDR1 SGDLS and CDR2 YYNGEE. There are 14 residues in the CDR3. The ends were cut back, 1 base at V and 3 bases at J, with 7 bases in the middle. The CDR3 region is CASSVLVDTGELFF. DNA of the CDR3: TGTGCCAGCAGCGTACTAGTCGACACCGGGGAGCTGTTTTTT.

The chain links TRBV4-2 to TRBJ2-5; TRBD2 matches at 9 bases. This CDR3 comprises 15 residues. Looked up from germline, CDR1 is LGHNA and CDR2 is YNFKEQ. With 0 bases clipped from V and 5 bases from J, the junction kept 4 bases outside the gene matches. CDR3 DNA: TGTGCCAGCAGCCAAGAAGCCCTAGCGGGGGAGACCCAGTACTTC. This gives the protein CASSQEALAGETQYF.

The chain links TRBV27 to TRBJ2-1; the D is unclear. Trimming left V 6 bases short and J 6 bases short, with 12 bases between. The CDR3 sequence is 13 residues long. In germline, CDR1 is MNHEY, CDR2 SMNVEV (reference sequence). The CDR3 spells CASRRRLTNEQFF. CDR3 nucleotides: TGTGCCAGCAGGAGGCGACTCACCAATGAGCAGTTCTTC.

The rearrangement links TRBV7-9 to TRBJ2-6; TRBD1 matches at 7 bases. Germline loops: CDR1 SEHNR, CDR2 FQNEAQ (reference sequence). The CDR3 runs 17 residues. J lost 3 bases, V lost 4 bases, and 9 bases had no gene match. Here the CDR3 DNA reads TGTGCCAGCAGCTCACAGGGGATGGGCCTTGGGGCCAACGTCCTGACTTTC. Translation: CASSSQGMGLGANVLTF.

The rearrangement uses TRBV29-1 and TRBJ1-4; TRBD1 is a possible D gene (5 bases). Germline V gene lookup returns CDR1 SQVTM and CDR2 ANQGSEA. The germline V and J ends were trimmed by 1 base and 8 bases, with 14 bases remaining between them. This CDR3 has 14 amino acids. This CDR3 is CSVEAAGRGEKLFF. The CDR3, as DNA: TGCAGCGTTGAAGCGGCAGGGCGAGGCGAAAAACTGTTTTTT. Combining the CDR3 with reference TRBV29-1 and TRBJ1-4 gives the whole variable domain SAVISQKPSRDICQRGTSLTIQCQVDSQVTMMFWYRQQPGQSLTLIATANQGSEATYESGFVIDKFPISRPNLTFSTLTVSNMSPEDSSIYLCSVEAAGRGEKLFFGSGTQLSVL.

This clone was seen only a few times. This sequence joins TRBV19 and TRBJ1-1; no clear D gene. The germline V gene encodes CDR1 LNHDA and CDR2 SQIVND (reference sequence). V lost 0 bases and J 0 bases, leaving 8 bases between the germline ends. The CDR3 runs to 15 residues. The CDR3 sequence is CASSIDSGVNTEAFF. CDR3 nucleotide sequence: TGTGCCAGTAGTATAGATTCCGGGGTGAACACTGAAGCTTTCTTT.

This clone was seen only a few times. This chain connects TRBV2 to TRBJ1-2; D is uncertain. The CDR3 loop spans 14 amino acids. The V and J ends lost 0 bases and 7 bases respectively, with 12 bases between them. The germline gives CDR1 SNHLY, CDR2 FYNNEI. Here the CDR3 reads CASSEAGRLGGYTF. The CDR3 DNA sequence: TGTGCCAGCAGTGAAGCGGGCAGGCTTGGTGGCTACACCTTC. Full variable domain (remainder filled in from reference TRBV2 and TRBJ1-2): EPEVTQTPSHQVTQMGQEVILRCVPISNHLYFYWYRQILGQKVEFLVSFYNNEISEKSEIFDDQFSVERPDGSNFTLKIRSTKLEDSAMYFCASSEAGRLGGYTFGSGTRLTVV.

The CDR3: CAGRDSGNTIYF. The CDR3 DNA follows: TGTGCCGGACGGGACTCTGGAAACACCATATATTTT. This rearrangement joins TRBV30 to TRBJ1-3; no firm D call. Germline CDR1 and CDR2: GTSNPN and SVGIG (reference sequence). This CDR3 comprises 12 residues. Trimming cost V 8 bases and J 0 bases, with 8 bases left between them.

The V and J genes are TRBV6-5 and TRBJ2-1, with 10 bases fitting TRBD2. The J segment lost 7 bases and the V segment lost 5 bases, leaving 8 bases of the junction unmatched. Looked up from germline, CDR1 is MNHEY and CDR2 is SVGAGI. The CDR3 consists of 15 residues. DNA for the CDR3: TGTGCCAGCAGTATTCAGCGGGGGGGCTCTAATGAGCAGTTCTTC. It specifies CASSIQRGGSNEQFF.

The chain combines TRBV28 with TRBJ1-2, with a tentative D call TRBD1 (5 bases). The CDR3 covers 14 residues. Germline V gene lookup returns CDR1 MDHEN and CDR2 SYDVKM. Trimming cost V 1 base and J 8 bases, with 14 bases left between them. The CDR3 sequence: CASSLLGAIEGYTF. Written as DNA, the CDR3 is TGTGCCAGCAGTTTATTAGGGGCGATCGAGGGCTACACCTTC.

The CDR3 reads CASRTVQAGPGGEAFF. The CDR3 bases are TGTGCCAGCAGGACCGTGCAGGCCGGACCGGGGGGTGAAGCTTTCTTT. The chain recombines TRBV28 with TRBJ1-1, with D perhaps TRBD1 (5 bases). V was pared by 6 bases and J by 7 bases, with 24 bases between. Germline assignment: CDR1 MDHEN and CDR2 SYDVKM. There are 16 residues in the CDR3.

Only a few counts were recorded for this clone. CDR3 in amino acids: CASRDRGYEQYF. CDR3 DNA sequence: TGTGCCAGCAGGGACAGGGGGTACGAGCAGTACTTC. The V gene is TRBV6-5, the J gene TRBJ2-7, with TRBD1 matching over 10 bases. This CDR3 spans 12 amino acids. Germline CDR1 reads MNHEY; CDR2 reads SVGAGI. V was clipped by 6 bases and J by 4 bases; unmatched bases: 0.

The chain is built from TRBV3-1 (or the pseudogene TRBV3-2) and TRBJ2-7; 7 bases map to TRBD2. Trimming took 0 bases from V and 3 from J; bases not matched to a gene: 2. This CDR3 is built from 14 residues. CDR1 is LGHDT, CDR2 YNNKEL, per germline (reference sequence). The CDR3 bases are TGTGCCAGCAGCCAAGAGGCTAGCGGCTACGAGCAGTACTTC. Its protein is CASSQEASGYEQYF.

V is TRBV15 and J is TRBJ2-7; TRBD2 matches at 11 bases. Germline lookup yields CDR1 LNHNV and CDR2 YYDKDF (reference sequence). The V gene end was trimmed by 2 bases and the J gene end by 5 bases; junction bases not matched to a gene: 5. This CDR3 comprises 15 residues. For the CDR3, the DNA is TGTGCCACCAGCAGACCGACTAGCGGGGACGACGAGCAGTACTTC. Protein sequence: CATSRPTSGDDEQYF.

The chain recombines TRBV6-5 with TRBJ1-2; D is uncertain. There are 13 residues in the CDR3. The V gene lost 0 bases and the J gene lost 7 bases, with 9 bases spanning the gap. Germline values: CDR1 MNHEY, CDR2 SVGAGI. The CDR3 DNA follows: TGTGCCAGCAGTTACTCGAGGCTAGCTGGCTACACCTTC. Its protein product is CASSYSRLAGYTF.

CDR3 bases: TGTGCCATCAGTGGGGACGGAGCGGGGGAACAAGAGACCCAGTACTTC. Translated: CAISGDGAGEQETQYF. This rearrangement joins TRBV10-3 to TRBJ2-5; 8 nucleotides align to TRBD2. This CDR3 spans 16 amino acids. CDR1 is ENHRY, CDR2 SYGVKD, per germline. J gave up 2 bases and V 4 bases, and 9 bases lay outside the gene matches.